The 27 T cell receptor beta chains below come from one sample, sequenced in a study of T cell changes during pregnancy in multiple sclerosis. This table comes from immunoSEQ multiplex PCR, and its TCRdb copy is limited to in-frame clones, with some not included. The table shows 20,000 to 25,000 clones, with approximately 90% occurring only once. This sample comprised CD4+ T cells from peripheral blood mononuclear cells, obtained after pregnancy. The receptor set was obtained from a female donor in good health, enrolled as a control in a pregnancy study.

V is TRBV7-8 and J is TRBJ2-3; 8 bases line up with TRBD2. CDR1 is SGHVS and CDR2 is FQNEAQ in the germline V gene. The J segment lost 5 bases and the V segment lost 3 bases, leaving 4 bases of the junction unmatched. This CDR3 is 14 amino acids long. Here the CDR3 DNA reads TGTGCCAGCAGCTTCGGGAGGGTTGGAGATACGCAGTATTTT. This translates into CASSFGRVGDTQYF.

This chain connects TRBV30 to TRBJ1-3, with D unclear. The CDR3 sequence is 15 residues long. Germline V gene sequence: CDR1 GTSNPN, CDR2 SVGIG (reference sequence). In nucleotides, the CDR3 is TGTGCTTCAGTCGGAAGGAGGAGCTCTGGAAACACCATATATTTT. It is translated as CASVGRRSSGNTIYF.

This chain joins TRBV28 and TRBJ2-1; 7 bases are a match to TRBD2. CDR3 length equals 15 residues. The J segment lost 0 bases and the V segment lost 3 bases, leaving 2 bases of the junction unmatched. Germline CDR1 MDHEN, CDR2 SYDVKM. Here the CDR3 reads CASSFGGSSYNEQFF. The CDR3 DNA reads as TGTGCCAGCAGTTTCGGCGGGAGCTCCTACAATGAGCAGTTCTTC. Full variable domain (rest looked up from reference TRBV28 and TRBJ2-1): DVKVTQSSRYLVKRTGEKVFLECVQDMDHENMFWYRQDPGLGLRLIYFSYDVKMKEKGDIPEGYSVSREKKERFSLILESASTNQTSMYLCASSFGGSSYNEQFFGPGTRLTVL.

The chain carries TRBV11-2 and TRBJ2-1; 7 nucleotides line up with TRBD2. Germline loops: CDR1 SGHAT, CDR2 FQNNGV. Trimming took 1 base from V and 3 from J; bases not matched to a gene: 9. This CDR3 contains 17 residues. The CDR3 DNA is TGTGCCAGCAGCTTAGCTTGGAGCGGGGCGGGCTACAATGAGCAGTTCTTC. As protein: CASSLAWSGAGYNEQFF.

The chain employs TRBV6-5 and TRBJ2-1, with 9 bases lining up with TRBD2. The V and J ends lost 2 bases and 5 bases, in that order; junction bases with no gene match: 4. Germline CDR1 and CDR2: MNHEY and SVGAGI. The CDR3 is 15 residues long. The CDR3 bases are TGTGCCAGCAGTTACGGACTAGCGAATAACAATGAGCAGTTCTTC. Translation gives CASSYGLANNNEQFF.

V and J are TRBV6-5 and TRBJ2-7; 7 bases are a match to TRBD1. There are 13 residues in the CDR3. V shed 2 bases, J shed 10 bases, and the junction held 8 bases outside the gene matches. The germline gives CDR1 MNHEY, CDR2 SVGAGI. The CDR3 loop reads CASSYRTGDQQYF. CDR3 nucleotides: TGTGCCAGCAGTTACCGGACAGGTGACCAACAGTACTTC.

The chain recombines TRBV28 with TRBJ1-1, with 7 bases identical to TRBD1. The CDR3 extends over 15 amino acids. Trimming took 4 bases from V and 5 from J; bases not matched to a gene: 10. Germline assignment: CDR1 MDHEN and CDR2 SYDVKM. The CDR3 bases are TGTGCCAGCAGTTCCCCGCGGGCAGGGGGAACTGAAGCTTTCTTT. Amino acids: CASSSPRAGGTEAFF.

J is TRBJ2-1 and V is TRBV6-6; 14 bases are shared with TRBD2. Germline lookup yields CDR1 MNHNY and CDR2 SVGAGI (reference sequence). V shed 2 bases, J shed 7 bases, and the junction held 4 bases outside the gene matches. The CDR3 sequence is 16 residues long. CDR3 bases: TGTGCCAGCAGTTACGGACTAGCGGGAGGAGGAAATGAGCAGTTCTTC. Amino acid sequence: CASSYGLAGGGNEQFF.

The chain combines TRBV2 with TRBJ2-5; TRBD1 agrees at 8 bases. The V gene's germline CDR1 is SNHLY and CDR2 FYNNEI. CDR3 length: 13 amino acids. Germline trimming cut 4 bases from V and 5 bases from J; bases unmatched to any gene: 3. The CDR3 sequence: CASSGDRQETQYF. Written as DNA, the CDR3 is TGTGCCAGCAGTGGGGACAGGCAGGAGACCCAGTACTTC.

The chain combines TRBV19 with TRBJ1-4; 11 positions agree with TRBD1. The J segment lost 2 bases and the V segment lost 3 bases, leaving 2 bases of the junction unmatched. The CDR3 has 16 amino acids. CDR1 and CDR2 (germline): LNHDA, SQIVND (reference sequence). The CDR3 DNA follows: TGTGCCAGTAGTATGGGACAGGGGGAGACTAATGAAAAACTGTTTTTT. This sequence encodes CASSMGQGETNEKLFF.

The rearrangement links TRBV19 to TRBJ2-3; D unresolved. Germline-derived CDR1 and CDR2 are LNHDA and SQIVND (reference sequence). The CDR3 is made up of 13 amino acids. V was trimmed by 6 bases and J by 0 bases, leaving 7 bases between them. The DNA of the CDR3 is TGTGCCAGTAGCGTACAGAGCACAGATACGCAGTATTTT. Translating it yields CASSVQSTDTQYF.

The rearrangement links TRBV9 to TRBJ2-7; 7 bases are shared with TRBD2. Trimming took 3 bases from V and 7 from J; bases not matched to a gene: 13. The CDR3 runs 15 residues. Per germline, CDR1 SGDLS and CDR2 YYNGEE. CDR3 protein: CASSGSPAGAGEQYF. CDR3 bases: TGTGCCAGCAGCGGGTCCCCGGCGGGAGCAGGGGAGCAGTACTTC.

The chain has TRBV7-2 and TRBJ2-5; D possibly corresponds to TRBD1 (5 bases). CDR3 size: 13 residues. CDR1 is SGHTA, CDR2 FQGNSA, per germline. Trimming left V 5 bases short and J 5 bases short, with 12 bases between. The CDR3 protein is CASSVGPRETQYF. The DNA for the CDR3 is TGTGCCAGCAGCGTGGGGCCTCGGGAGACCCAGTACTTC.

The CDR3 loop reads CASSFHNQPQHF. In nucleotides, the CDR3 is TGTGCCAGCAGCTTTCACAATCAGCCCCAGCATTTT. The V and J genes are TRBV5-8 and TRBJ1-5; D is unclear. This CDR3 comprises 12 residues. The germline V gene encodes CDR1 SGHTS and CDR2 YDEGEE. V was clipped by 2 bases and J by 3 bases, with 3 bases between them.

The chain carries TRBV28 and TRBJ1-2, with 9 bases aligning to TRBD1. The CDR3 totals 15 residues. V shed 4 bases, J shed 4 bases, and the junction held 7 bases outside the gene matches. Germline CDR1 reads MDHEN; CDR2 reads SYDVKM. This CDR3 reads CASSWSGTGTYGYTF. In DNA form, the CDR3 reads TGTGCCAGCAGTTGGTCCGGGACAGGGACCTATGGCTACACCTTC.

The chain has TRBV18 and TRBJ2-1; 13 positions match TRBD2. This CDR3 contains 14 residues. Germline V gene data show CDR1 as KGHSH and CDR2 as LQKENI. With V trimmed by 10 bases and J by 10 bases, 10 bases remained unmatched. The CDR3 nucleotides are TGTGCCACCACCGGACTAGCGGGAGACGGCGAGCAGTTCTTC. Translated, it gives CATTGLAGDGEQFF.

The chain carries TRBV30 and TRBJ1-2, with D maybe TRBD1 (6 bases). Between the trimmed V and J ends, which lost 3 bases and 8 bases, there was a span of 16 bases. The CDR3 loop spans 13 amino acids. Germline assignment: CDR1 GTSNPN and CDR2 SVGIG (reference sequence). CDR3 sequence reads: CAWRWGGELGYTF. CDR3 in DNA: TGTGCCTGGAGGTGGGGGGGCGAGCTCGGCTACACCTTC.

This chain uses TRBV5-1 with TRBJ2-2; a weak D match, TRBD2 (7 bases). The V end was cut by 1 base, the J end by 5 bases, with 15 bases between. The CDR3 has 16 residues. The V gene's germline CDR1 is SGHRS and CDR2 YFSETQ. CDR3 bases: TGCGCCAGCAGCTTGAGGCCAGCGGGGACAACCGGGGAGCTGTTTTTT. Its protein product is CASSLRPAGTTGELFF.

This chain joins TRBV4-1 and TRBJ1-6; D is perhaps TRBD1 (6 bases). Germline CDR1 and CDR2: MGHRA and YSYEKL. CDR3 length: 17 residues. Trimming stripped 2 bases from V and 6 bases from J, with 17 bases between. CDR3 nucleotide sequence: TGCGCCAGCAGCCAACAGGCCCCAGGGGACGGTAATTCACCCCTCCACTTT. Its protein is CASSQQAPGDGNSPLHF.

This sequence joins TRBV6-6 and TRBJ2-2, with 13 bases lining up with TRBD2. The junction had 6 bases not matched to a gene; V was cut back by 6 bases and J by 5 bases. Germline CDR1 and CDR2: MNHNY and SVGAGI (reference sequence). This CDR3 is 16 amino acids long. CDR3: CASRAGLAGDTGELFF. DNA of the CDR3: TGTGCCAGCAGGGCTGGACTAGCGGGGGATACCGGGGAGCTGTTTTTT.

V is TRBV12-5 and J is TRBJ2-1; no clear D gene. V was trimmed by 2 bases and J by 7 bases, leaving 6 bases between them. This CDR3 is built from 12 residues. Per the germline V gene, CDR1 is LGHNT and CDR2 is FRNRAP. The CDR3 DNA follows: TGTGCTAGTGGTTTGCGGTCGAATGAGCAGTTCTTC. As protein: CASGLRSNEQFF.

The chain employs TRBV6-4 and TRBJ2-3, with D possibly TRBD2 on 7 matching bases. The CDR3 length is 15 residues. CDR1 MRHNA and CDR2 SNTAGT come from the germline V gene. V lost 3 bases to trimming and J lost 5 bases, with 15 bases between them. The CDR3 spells CASSEGGGGGDTQYF. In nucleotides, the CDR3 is TGTGCCAGCAGTGAGGGGGGGGGCGGAGGAGATACGCAGTATTTT.

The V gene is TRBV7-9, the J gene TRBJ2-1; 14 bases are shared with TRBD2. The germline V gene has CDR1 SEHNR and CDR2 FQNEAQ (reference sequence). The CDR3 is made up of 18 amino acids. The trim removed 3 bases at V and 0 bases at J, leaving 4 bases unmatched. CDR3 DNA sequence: TGTGCCAGCAGCTTCCCCGGGACTAGCGGGAGCTCCTACAATGAGCAGTTCTTC. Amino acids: CASSFPGTSGSSYNEQFF.

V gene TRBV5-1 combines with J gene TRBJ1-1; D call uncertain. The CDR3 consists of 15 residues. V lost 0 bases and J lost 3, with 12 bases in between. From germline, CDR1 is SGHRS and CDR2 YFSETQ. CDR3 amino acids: CASSLDGKGDTEAFF. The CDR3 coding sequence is TGCGCCAGCAGCTTGGATGGCAAAGGAGACACTGAAGCTTTCTTT.

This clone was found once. This chain's CDR3 is CASEGDRGIETQYF. For the CDR3, the DNA is TGTGCCAGCGAGGGGGACAGGGGGATAGAGACCCAGTACTTC. This chain joins TRBV7-9 and TRBJ2-5; 11 bases are a match to TRBD1. The J segment lost 4 bases and the V segment lost 8 bases, leaving 6 bases of the junction unmatched. The germline V gene has CDR1 SEHNR and CDR2 FQNEAQ (reference sequence). This CDR3 has 14 amino acids.

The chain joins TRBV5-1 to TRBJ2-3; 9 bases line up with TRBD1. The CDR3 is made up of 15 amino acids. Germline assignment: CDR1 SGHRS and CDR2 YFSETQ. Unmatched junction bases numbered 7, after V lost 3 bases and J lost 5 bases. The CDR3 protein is CASSYGTGTGDTQYF. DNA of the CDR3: TGCGCCAGCAGCTACGGGACAGGGACGGGAGATACGCAGTATTTT. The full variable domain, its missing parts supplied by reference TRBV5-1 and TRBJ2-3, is KAGVTQTPRYLIKTRGQQVTLSCSPISGHRSVSWYQQTPGQGLQFLFEYFSETQRNKGNFPGRFSGRQFSNSRSEMNVSTLELGDSALYLCASSYGTGTGDTQYFGPGTRLTVL.

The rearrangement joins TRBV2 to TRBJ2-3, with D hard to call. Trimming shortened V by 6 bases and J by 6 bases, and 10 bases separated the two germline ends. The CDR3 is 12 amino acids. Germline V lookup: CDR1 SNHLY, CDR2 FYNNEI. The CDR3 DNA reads TGTGCCAGCAGGTCCCAGGCGGATACGCAGTATTTT. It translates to CASRSQADTQYF.